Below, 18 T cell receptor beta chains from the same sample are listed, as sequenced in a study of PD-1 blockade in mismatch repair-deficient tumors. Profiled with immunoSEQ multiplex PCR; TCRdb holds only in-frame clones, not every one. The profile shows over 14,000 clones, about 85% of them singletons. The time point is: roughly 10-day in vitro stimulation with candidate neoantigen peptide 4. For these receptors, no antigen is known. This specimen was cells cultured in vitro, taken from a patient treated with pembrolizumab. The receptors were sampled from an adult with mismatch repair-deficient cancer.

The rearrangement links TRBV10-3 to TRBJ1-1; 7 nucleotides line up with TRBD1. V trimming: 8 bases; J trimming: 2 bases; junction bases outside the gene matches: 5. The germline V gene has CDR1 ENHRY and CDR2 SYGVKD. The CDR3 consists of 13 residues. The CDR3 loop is CAIAPGGNTEAFF. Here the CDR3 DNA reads TGTGCCATCGCACCAGGGGGAAACACTGAAGCTTTCTTT.

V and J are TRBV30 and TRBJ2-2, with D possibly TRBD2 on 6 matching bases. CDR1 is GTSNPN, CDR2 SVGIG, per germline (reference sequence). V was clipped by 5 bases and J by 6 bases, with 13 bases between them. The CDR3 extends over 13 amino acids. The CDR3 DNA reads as TGTGCCTGGGCCCCGGGAGTCTCCGGGGAGCTGTTTTTT. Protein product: CAWAPGVSGELFF.

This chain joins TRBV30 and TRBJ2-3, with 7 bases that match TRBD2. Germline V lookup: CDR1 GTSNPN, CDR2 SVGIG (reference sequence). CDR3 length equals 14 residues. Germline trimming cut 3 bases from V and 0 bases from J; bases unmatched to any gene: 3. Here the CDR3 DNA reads TGTGCCTGGAGCAGCGGGGTGAGCACAGATACGCAGTATTTT. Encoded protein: CAWSSGVSTDTQYF.

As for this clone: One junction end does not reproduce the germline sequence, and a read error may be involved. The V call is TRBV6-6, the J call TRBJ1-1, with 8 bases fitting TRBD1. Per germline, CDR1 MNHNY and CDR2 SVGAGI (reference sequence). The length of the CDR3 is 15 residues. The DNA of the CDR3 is TGTGCCAACAGTCCCCCAGACAGGGGGAACACTGAAGCTTTCTTT. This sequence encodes CANSPPDRGNTEAFF.

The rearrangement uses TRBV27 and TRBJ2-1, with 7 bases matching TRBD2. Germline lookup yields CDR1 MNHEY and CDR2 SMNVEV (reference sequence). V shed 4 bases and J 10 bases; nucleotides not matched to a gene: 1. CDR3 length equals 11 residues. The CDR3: CASSWGGEQFF. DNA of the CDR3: TGTGCCAGCAGTTGGGGGGGGGAGCAGTTCTTC.

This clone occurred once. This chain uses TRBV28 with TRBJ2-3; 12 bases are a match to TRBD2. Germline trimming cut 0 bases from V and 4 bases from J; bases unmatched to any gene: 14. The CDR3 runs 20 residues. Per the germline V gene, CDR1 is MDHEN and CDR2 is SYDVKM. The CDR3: CASSLWKASGRAVGSDTQYF. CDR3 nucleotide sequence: TGTGCCAGCAGTTTATGGAAGGCTAGCGGGAGGGCCGTTGGTTCAGATACGCAGTATTTT.

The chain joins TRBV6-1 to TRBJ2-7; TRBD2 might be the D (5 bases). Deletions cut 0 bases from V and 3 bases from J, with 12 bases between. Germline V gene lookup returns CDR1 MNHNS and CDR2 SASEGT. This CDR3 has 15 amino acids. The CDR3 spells CASSEALGGGYEQYF. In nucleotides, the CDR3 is TGTGCCAGCAGTGAAGCGCTGGGTGGAGGCTACGAGCAGTACTTC.

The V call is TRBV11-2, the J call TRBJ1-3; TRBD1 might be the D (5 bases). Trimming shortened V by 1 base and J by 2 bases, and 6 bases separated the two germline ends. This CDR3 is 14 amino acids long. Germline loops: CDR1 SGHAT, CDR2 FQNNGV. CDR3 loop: CASSLGGPGNTIYF. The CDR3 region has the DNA TGTGCCAGCAGCTTAGGGGGCCCTGGAAACACCATATATTTT.

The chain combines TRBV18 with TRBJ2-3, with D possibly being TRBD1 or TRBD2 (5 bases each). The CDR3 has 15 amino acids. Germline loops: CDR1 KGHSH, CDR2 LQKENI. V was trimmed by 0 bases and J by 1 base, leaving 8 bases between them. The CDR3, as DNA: TGTGCCAGCTCACCACCGGGACCTGGCACAGATACGCAGTATTTT. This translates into CASSPPGPGTDTQYF.

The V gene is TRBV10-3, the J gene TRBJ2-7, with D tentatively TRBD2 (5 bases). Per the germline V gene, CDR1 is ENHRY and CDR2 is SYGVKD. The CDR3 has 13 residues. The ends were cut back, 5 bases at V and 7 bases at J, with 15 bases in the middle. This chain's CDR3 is CAISRTRIEEQYF. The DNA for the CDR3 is TGTGCCATCAGTAGGACTCGGATAGAGGAGCAGTACTTC.

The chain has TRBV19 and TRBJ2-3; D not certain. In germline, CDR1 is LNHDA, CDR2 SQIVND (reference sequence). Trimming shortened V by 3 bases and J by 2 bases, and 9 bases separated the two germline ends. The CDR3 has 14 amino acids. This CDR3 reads CASSIRTHTDTQYF. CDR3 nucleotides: TGTGCCAGTAGTATCAGGACCCACACAGATACGCAGTATTTT.

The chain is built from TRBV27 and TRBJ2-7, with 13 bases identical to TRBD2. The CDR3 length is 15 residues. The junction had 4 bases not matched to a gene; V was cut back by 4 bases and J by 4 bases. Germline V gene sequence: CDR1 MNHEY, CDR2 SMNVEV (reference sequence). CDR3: CASSSRTSGSYEQYF. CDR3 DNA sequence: TGTGCCAGCAGTTCTCGGACTAGCGGGAGTTACGAGCAGTACTTC.

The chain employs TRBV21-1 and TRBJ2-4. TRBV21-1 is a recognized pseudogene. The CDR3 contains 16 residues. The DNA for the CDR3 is TGTGCCAGCAGCAAACAACTTTCTGGGGCCAAAAACATTCAGTACTTC. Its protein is CASSKQLSGAKNIQYF.

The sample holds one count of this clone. The DNA of the CDR3 is TGTGCCAGTAGTCCAGCACTTACTAGCGGGGGATTCTCCTACGAGCAGTACTTC. Its protein product is CASSPALTSGGFSYEQYF. V and J are TRBV19 and TRBJ2-7, with 11 bases that match TRBD2. V was clipped by 5 bases and J by 0 bases; unmatched bases: 12. Germline V gene lookup returns CDR1 LNHDA and CDR2 SQIVND (reference sequence). The length of the CDR3 is 18 residues. The full variable domain, rest sourced from reference TRBV19 and TRBJ2-7, is DGGITQSPKYLFRKEGQNVTLSCEQNLNHDAMYWYRQDPGQGLRLIYYSQIVNDFQKGDIAEGYSVSREKKESFPLTVTSAQKNPTAFYLCASSPALTSGGFSYEQYFGPGTRLTVT.

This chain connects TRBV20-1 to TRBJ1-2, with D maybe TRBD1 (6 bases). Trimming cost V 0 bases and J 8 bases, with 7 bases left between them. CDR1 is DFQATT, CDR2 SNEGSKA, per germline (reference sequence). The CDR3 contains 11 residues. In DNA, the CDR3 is TGCAGTGCTAGAGATAGGGGGGGCTACACCTTC. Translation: CSARDRGGYTF.

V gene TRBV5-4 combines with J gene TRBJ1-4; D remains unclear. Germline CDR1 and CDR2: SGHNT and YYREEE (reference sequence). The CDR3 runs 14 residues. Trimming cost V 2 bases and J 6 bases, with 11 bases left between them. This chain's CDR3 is CASSFMQADEKLFF. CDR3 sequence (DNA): TGTGCCAGCAGCTTTATGCAGGCCGATGAAAAACTGTTTTTT.

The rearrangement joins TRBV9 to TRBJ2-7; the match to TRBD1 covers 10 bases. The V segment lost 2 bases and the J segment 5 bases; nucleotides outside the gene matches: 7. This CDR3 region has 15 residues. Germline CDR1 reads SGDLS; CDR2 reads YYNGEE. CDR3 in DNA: TGTGCCAGCAGCGTCTATTCCGGGACAGGGGACGAGCAGTACTTC. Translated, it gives CASSVYSGTGDEQYF.

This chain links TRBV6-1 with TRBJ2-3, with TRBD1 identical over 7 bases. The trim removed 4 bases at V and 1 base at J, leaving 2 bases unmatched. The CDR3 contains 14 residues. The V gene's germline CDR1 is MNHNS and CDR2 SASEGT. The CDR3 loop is CASSVGQGTDTQYF. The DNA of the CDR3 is TGTGCCAGCAGTGTCGGACAGGGCACAGATACGCAGTATTTT.